This T cell receptor beta chain was found in a study of T cells in Graves' hyperthyroidism and ophthalmopathy. Template material for amplifying TCR beta CDR3 regions consisted of RNA transcripts. The TCR CDR3 first-round RT-PCR relied on the HTBI primer set. Using its own MiXCR run on the multiplex PCR reads, TCRdb lists one record per CDR3 protein. This sample has hundreds of thousands of distinct CDR3 sequences, with roughly 50% found just once. There are many counts of this clonotype. V lost 6 bases and J 12 bases, leaving 17 bases between the germline ends. Germline values: CDR1 LNHDA, CDR2 SQIVND (reference sequence). The CDR3 loop spans 13 amino acids.

The V and J genes are TRBV19 and TRBJ1-4; TRBD1 is a possible D gene (6 bases). The sequence derives from a woman younger than 35 with Graves' hyperthyroidism. Source material: peripheral blood or thyroid tissue (not recorded which). The CDR3, as DNA: TGTGCCAGTAGCAAAATAGGGACATTGGAACTGTTTTTT. It translates to CASSKIGTLELFF.